The sequence of this T cell receptor (beta chain) was determined in a study of blood T cell repertoires in COVID-19. At the level of the study: COVID-19 samples from acute and convalescent phases originated in the United States, Italy and Spain. PBMCs, B-cell-depleted T cells, or T cells provided the cDNA or gDNA that made up the material.

Source study methods: It was from reference gene primer amplification that nucleated cell counts were estimated. TCRdb's copy holds only in-frame clones and misses some; the assay was immunoSEQ multiplex PCR. That table gives V, J and clone size, and the DNA gave D and trimming. The table records about 99,000 clones, 84% of them present only once. This clone was recorded a few times. The V gene lost 5 bases and the J gene lost 1 base, with 23 bases spanning the gap. The CDR3 loop spans 18 amino acids. In germline, CDR1 is LNHNV, CDR2 YYDKDF (reference sequence). The origin of this receptor is a man between 65 and 80 years old with active or convalescent COVID-19. This chain uses TRBV15 with TRBJ1-1, with D perhaps TRBD1 (6 bases). The sequenced sample consisted of peripheral blood. In nucleotides, the CDR3 is TGTGCCACCAGCGGCTCGGTGTTGGGGGACACAAAGAACACTGAAGCTTTCTTT. Translation gives CATSGSVLGDTKNTEAFF.